These 18 T cell receptor beta chains were sequenced from one sample in a study of T cell repertoires in cytomegalovirus infection. Their antigens remain unidentified. TCRdb analysed the reads with MiXCR anew, one entry per CDR3 protein. This sample has approximately 730,000 distinct CDR3 sequences, with approximately 32% found just once. The source was cultured CD8+ T cells from PBMCs, collected from culture after CMV antigen stimulation. The receptors stem from a human donor in good health (CMV status not recorded). Some clones in this sample may be carry-over from other donors' samples.

This clonotype was seen a handful of times. The rearrangement uses TRBV7-6 and TRBJ1-2; tentatively, D is TRBD1 (6 bases). Germline V gives CDR1 SGHVS, CDR2 FNYEAQ. V lost 5 bases, J lost 6 bases, and 13 bases lay in between. This CDR3 is built from 13 residues. The CDR3 region is CASSATYRDGYTF. CDR3 coding DNA: TGTGCCAGCAGCGCGACCTACAGGGATGGCTACACCTTC.

This clonotype was detected a few times. J is TRBJ2-2 and V is TRBV7-2; 7 bases match TRBD1. The J segment lost 0 bases and the V segment lost 2 bases, leaving 3 bases of the junction unmatched. Germline V gene data show CDR1 as SGHTA and CDR2 as FQGNSA. This CDR3 has 16 amino acids. CDR3 region: CASSLPGQTNTGELFF. CDR3 sequence (DNA): TGTGCCAGCAGCTTACCGGGACAGACGAACACCGGGGAGCTGTTTTTT.

A single count supports this clonotype. This chain links TRBV7-4 with TRBJ2-7, with D tentatively TRBD2 (7 bases). Looked up from germline, CDR1 is SGHVT and CDR2 is SQSDAQ. Trimming cost V 7 bases and J 4 bases, with 23 bases left between them. CDR3 size: 16 residues. CDR3 amino acids: CASTSAKWGGGYEQYF. The DNA for the CDR3 is TGTGCCAGCACCTCAGCCAAGTGGGGGGGCGGGTACGAGCAGTACTTC.

This chain links TRBV12-3 or TRBV12-4 with TRBJ2-7, with D unresolved. Trimming removed 1 base from V and 3 bases from J, with 7 bases in between. This CDR3 region has 13 residues. The CDR3 is CASSLDLYYEQYF. CDR3 sequence (DNA): TGTGCCAGCAGTTTAGACCTATACTACGAGCAGTACTTC.

The chain combines TRBV3-1 with TRBJ1-5; tentative D call: TRBD1 (5 bases). The CDR3 loop spans 14 amino acids. Germline CDR1 is LGHDT and CDR2 is YNNKEL (reference sequence). V was trimmed by 5 bases and J by 4 bases, leaving 12 bases between them. The CDR3 DNA sequence: TGTGCCAGCAGCAGCAGACAGTGGAATCAGCCCCAGCATTTT. Its translation: CASSSRQWNQPQHF.

V is TRBV27 and J is TRBJ2-3, with D unresolved. The CDR3 totals 14 residues. From germline, CDR1 is MNHEY and CDR2 SMNVEV (reference sequence). V lost 3 bases to trimming and J lost 4 bases, with 11 bases between them. CDR3 sequence: CASSFGVGADTQYF. Here the CDR3 DNA reads TGTGCCAGCAGTTTTGGAGTTGGGGCAGATACGCAGTATTTT.

This clonotype was recorded a few times. This chain joins TRBV10-3 and TRBJ1-2; weak D call: TRBD1 (6 bases). The CDR3 spans 16 residues. Germline V lookup: CDR1 ENHRY, CDR2 SYGVKD. V was cut by 3 bases and J by 3 bases, with 17 bases left in between. The CDR3 region has the DNA TGTGCCATCAGTGAATCGGCAGGAAGGGGGGACTATGGCTACACCTTC. It encodes CAISESAGRGDYGYTF.

This chain joins TRBV2 and TRBJ2-4, with unresolved D. The germline gives CDR1 SNHLY, CDR2 FYNNEI. The length of the CDR3 is 16 residues. V gave up 2 bases and J gave up 3 bases, with 14 bases separating them. DNA of the CDR3: TGTGCCAGCAGTGAATATGTGTCTGGCGGCAAAAACATTCAGTACTTC. It encodes CASSEYVSGGKNIQYF.

This clonotype appeared a few times. The chain has TRBV20-1 and TRBJ2-2; D remains ambiguous. V lost 5 bases to trimming and J lost 5 bases, with 12 bases between them. The CDR3 extends over 13 amino acids. The germline V gene encodes CDR1 DFQATT and CDR2 SNEGSKA (reference sequence). Here the CDR3 reads CSAPSWFTGELFF. The CDR3 DNA is TGCAGTGCTCCCAGCTGGTTTACCGGGGAGCTGTTTTTT.

This clonotype occurred once. The chain combines TRBV14 with TRBJ2-7; no firm D call. The germline V gene has CDR1 SGHDN and CDR2 FVKESK. This CDR3 has 14 amino acids. V was clipped by 2 bases and J by 5 bases, with 13 bases between them. Written as DNA, the CDR3 is TGTGCCAGCAGCCAAAAGACCAACGCCAACGAGCAGTACTTC. It yields the protein CASSQKTNANEQYF.

V and J are TRBV7-8 and TRBJ2-3; D gene unclear. The V end lost 6 bases, the J end lost 2 bases, and 12 bases lay between the germline ends. The CDR3 contains 14 residues. Germline-derived CDR1 and CDR2 are SGHVS and FQNEAQ. CDR3 in amino acids: CASRLGRITDTQYF. The CDR3 DNA follows: TGTGCCAGCAGGTTGGGTAGAATCACAGATACGCAGTATTTT.

In its sample, this clonotype was seen many times. The J gene is TRBJ2-5, the V gene TRBV7-9; possible D gene TRBD1, 6 bases. The CDR3 totals 14 residues. The V gene's germline CDR1 is SEHNR and CDR2 FQNEAQ (reference sequence). The V end lost 3 bases, the J end lost 3 bases, and 11 bases lay between the germline ends. The CDR3 reads CASSFNRAKETQYF. The CDR3, as DNA: TGTGCCAGCAGCTTCAACAGGGCGAAAGAGACCCAGTACTTC.

V and J are TRBV7-2 and TRBJ1-3; no firm D call. Deletions cut 5 bases from V and 4 bases from J, with 15 bases between. Germline values: CDR1 SGHTA, CDR2 FQGNSA. The CDR3 sequence is 15 residues long. The CDR3 spells CASSQFGAGGNTIYF. The CDR3 coding sequence is TGTGCCAGCAGCCAGTTCGGAGCGGGGGGAAACACCATATATTTT.

The chain joins TRBV5-4 to TRBJ2-3, with D possibly being TRBD1 (6 bases). Per germline, CDR1 SGHNT and CDR2 YYREEE (reference sequence). This CDR3 region has 15 residues. Trimming took 5 bases from V and 2 from J, leaving 15 bases between them. CDR3 amino acids: CASRGIGQSTDTQYF. The DNA of the CDR3 is TGTGCCAGCAGAGGCATCGGACAGTCCACAGATACGCAGTATTTT. The full variable domain, completed using reference TRBV5-4 and TRBJ2-3, is ETGVTQSPTHLIKTRGQQVTLRCSSQSGHNTVSWYQQALGQGPQFIFQYYREEENGRGNFPPRFSGLQFPNYSSELNVNALELDDSALYLCASRGIGQSTDTQYFGPGTRLTVL.

This clonotype was counted a few times. The V gene is TRBV11-2, the J gene TRBJ1-2, with D maybe TRBD1 (5 bases). The CDR3 runs 14 residues. Trimming left V 1 base short and J 3 bases short, with 9 bases between. Germline assignment: CDR1 SGHAT and CDR2 FQNNGV. In DNA, the CDR3 is TGTGCCAGCAGCTTAGCTGGGGCGTACTATGGCTACACCTTC. Its protein is CASSLAGAYYGYTF.

This chain joins TRBV6-2 or TRBV6-3 and TRBJ2-1, with 7 bases aligning to TRBD1. The CDR3 consists of 17 residues. V shed 0 bases, J shed 2 bases, and the junction held 7 bases outside the gene matches. Germline assignment: CDR1 MNHEY and CDR2 SVGEGT. The CDR3 region has the DNA TGTGCCAGCAGTTACTCCGAGACAGGGTACCCCTACAATGAGCAGTTCTTC. Protein: CASSYSETGYPYNEQFF.

This clonotype was observed a few times. The rearrangement uses TRBV12-3 or TRBV12-4 and TRBJ2-7; D might be TRBD1 (5 bases). Deletions cut 6 bases from V and 4 bases from J, with 7 bases between. The length of the CDR3 is 11 residues. In DNA, the CDR3 is TGTGCCAGCAGGACAGATTACGAGCAGTACTTC. Amino acid sequence: CASRTDYEQYF.

This chain links TRBV4-1 with TRBJ1-2; D may be TRBD1 (6 bases). Per germline, CDR1 MGHRA and CDR2 YSYEKL. The CDR3 is 14 amino acids. V lost 2 bases and J lost 4, with 11 bases in between. The CDR3 is CASSQTGTPYGYTF. The CDR3 coding sequence is TGCGCCAGCAGCCAAACCGGGACACCCTATGGCTACACCTTC.